This T cell receptor beta chain is drawn from a study of blood T cells in healthy people across ages (dated by TCRdb to the mid-2010s). Study-level background: In model experiments, roughly one uniquely barcoded TCR beta cDNA molecule per two T cells was captured by template switching. Age-related changes in TCR beta repertoire diversity were measured in the study by deep sequencing normalized with unique cDNA molecular identifiers. Donors were grouped into four age groups: young (average roughly 16 years), middle-aged (roughly 38), aged (around 60) and long-lived (approximately 75). The study analyzed two additional independent replicas of 1 million unique cDNA reads from the same blood draw for two donors, one aged 18 to 30 and one aged 80 or older.

The CDR3 sequence holds 12 residues, the cysteine and phenylalanine included. Only the CDR3 DNA is retained, 36 bases long and in frame from the first base. The germline V gene (reference sequence) specifies DFQATT as CDR1 and SNEGSKA as CDR2. At the junction V is shortened by 7 bases and J by 6 bases; bases outside the gene matches: 6. Donors were a few dozen systemically healthy Caucasian individuals from Russia aged 6 to 90 years. Each donor gave around 9.9 milliliters of peripheral blood, collected into EDTA-treated Vacutainer tubes. Ficoll-Paque density-gradient centrifugation was used to isolate PBMCs, with at least 7 million obtained per sample. Trizol reagent was used to extract total RNA from PBMCs, with at least 6 micrograms per sample. For every donor, flow cytometry on a PBMC aliquot measured the percentage of naive CD45RAhigh/CD27high T cells. Beyond this particular receptor, the publication reports: As age increased, observed TCR beta diversity per million T cells dropped in a roughly linear way, and a significant reduction was already evident by age 40. Because profiling used bulk unsorted PBMCs, naive and antigen-experienced compartments could not be compared conclusively. The long-lived group showed more naive CD4+ T cells, fewer expanded clones and increased TCR diversity than the aged group, suggesting age selection. Estimates of total diversity based on one million sequenced T cells were regarded as lower bounds and as underestimates. A strong correlation was found between observed TCR beta diversity and the percentage of naive T cells measured by flow cytometry. Donor CMV infection status was unknown, potentially confounding age-related changes in expanded clonotypes.

Libraries were prepared through 5' RACE. The instrument given in TCRdb is Illumina HiSeq 2500. A second roughly 6 to 12 cycle PCR used a sample-barcoded 5' primer and a J-beta primer mix. A template-switch 5' adaptor carrying 12 random nucleotides introduced a unique molecular identifier onto each TCR beta cDNA molecule. Each sample yielded at least 3 million CDR3-containing paired-end reads. First-strand cDNA was synthesized from all RNA with the Mint cDNA synthesis kit, primed by a TRBC-specific oligonucleotide. All cDNA was treated with uracil-DNA glycosylase and then went through a first 18-cycle PCR with the universal primers M1SS and BC2_uni_R. As for the original processing: Normalization of each sample was performed by random selection of 1 million high-quality reads, each carrying a distinct molecular identifier. Reads sharing molecular identifiers were discarded rather than binned into consensus sequences. CDR3 identification, clonotype clustering and error correction used MiTCR with a Q25 quality threshold and the strictest error-elimination algorithm. A nonparametric unseen species model with Euler transformation was used to estimate lower-bound total TCR beta diversity. The raw public reads went through TCRdb reprocessing: fastp at Q25, MiXCR clone calling, in-frame beta chains kept. One record per CDR3 amino acid sequence lists the most common genes and DNA. The V and J calls and clone size are TCRdb's, not the authors'. The sample profile shows some 930,000 distinct CDR3 sequences; almost 30% of them were found once. The ten top clones hold about 10% of the sample.

This clonotype has just one count. The specificity of this receptor is unknown. No base-level quality is on record; no much larger clone is a single base apart. A lone read is weak support. These data were also filed under a second study, of T cells of mothers and their children. The second study, in turn, reports: Nine systemically healthy Caucasian individuals served as donors, namely three mothers together with their six children. cDNA synthesis used all of the extracted RNA, with roughly 1.5 ug of RNA in each 15 ul reaction. In the second PCR, sample barcodes and 2-4 random nucleotides were introduced via the M1S primer. Over 9 million TCR beta CDR3 reads came from each mother, compared with approximately 3.1 million reads from each child. In both related and unrelated pairs, thymic selection shapes the output of TCR recombination in a similar way, with inherited differences having only a minor effect. Normalized repertoire overlap was always slightly but never significantly higher in related than unrelated mother-child pairs. With a sensitivity of about 100 clones per million clonotypes, no persistent microchimeric T cell clones were detected. Deep NGS was used in the study to compare the TCR beta repertoires of mothers and children and to look for features that separate related mother-child pairs from unrelated individuals. Mothers averaged approximately 41 +/- 4 years of age and children averaged roughly 10 +/- 4 years. After adapters were ligated using NEBNext reagents, the libraries underwent 100+100 nt paired-end sequencing on an Illumina HiSeq 2000. Mother and child libraries were prepared a month apart and sequenced in separate runs to prevent cross-contamination. For each donor, somewhere between 500,000 and 2,000,000 distinct TCR beta clonotypes were identified. Naive TCR beta clonotypes were estimated from low-frequency clonotypes matched to each donor's FACS-determined naive share, without sorting.

This receptor was identified in a woman in her thirties or forties in good health. Source material: blood. The chain is made from TRBV20-1 and TRBJ1-2, with 9 bases in between that match TRBD1. The CDR3 region has the sequence CSGSQGADGYTF. The DNA sequence is TGCAGTGGCTCACAGGGGGCTGATGGCTACACCTTC.